This T cell receptor (beta chain) was identified during a study of cytomegalovirus exposure and HLA in healthy donors. Study conclusions and caveats: In vitro, a few CMV-associated chains proved specific for CMV antigens. Some public TCRs appeared in many individuals, while most sequences were rare.

Notes on this clone: Its cognate antigen is unknown.

The CDR3 has 14 residues. Trimming cost V 6 bases and J 6 bases, with 18 bases left between them. Germline V CDR1 and CDR2: SEHNR, FQNEAQ (reference sequence). TCRdb's table, derived via immunoSEQ multiplex PCR, lists solely in-frame clones and lacks some. The sample records about 360,000 clones, more than 80% being singletons. The donors belonged to the roughly 110-subject validation cohort, separate from the roughly 670-subject first cohort. This chain uses TRBV7-9 with TRBJ2-7; D perhaps matches TRBD2 (6 bases). The sample taken for sequencing was PBMCs. The sequence was obtained from a woman aged 18-29 years in good health and CMV-seronegative. The CDR3 region has the DNA TGTGCCAGCAGTATCGGGAGAATCCCATCCGAGCAGTACTTC. As protein: CASSIGRIPSEQYF. The whole variable domain, remainder taken from reference TRBV7-9 and TRBJ2-7, is DTGVSQNPRHKITKRGQNVTFRCDPISEHNRLYWYRQTLGQGPEFLTYFQNEAQLEKSRLLSDRFSAERPKGSFSTLEIQRTEQGDSAMYLCASSIGRIPSEQYFGPGTRLTVT.